This TCR beta chain comes out of a study of blood T cell repertoires in COVID-19. Study summary: The cDNA or gDNA used as material had been derived from T cells, B-cell-depleted T cells, or PBMCs.

Original processing methods: By means of reference gene primer amplification, nucleated cell counts were estimated. Clones were read by immunoSEQ multiplex PCR, and TCRdb kept only the in-frame ones, dropping some. For V, J and clone size, that table is used; D and trimming come from the DNA. Among almost 55,000 clones, over 80% were seen once, and the ten largest hold around 3.2%. The germline V and J ends were trimmed by 5 bases and 3 bases, with 14 bases remaining between them. CDR3 size: 14 residues. Looked up from germline, CDR1 is SGHVS and CDR2 is FNYEAQ. The receptor was derived from a human donor in a cohort sampled during active COVID-19. The chain joins TRBV7-6 to TRBJ2-7; D perhaps matches TRBD2 (5 bases). The sample was peripheral blood. CDR3 sequence reads: CASSPDGVDYEQYF. The CDR3 nucleotides read TGTGCCAGCAGCCCCGACGGGGTAGACTACGAGCAGTACTTC.